The rows below give T cell receptor beta chains drawn from one sample of a study of cytomegalovirus exposure and HLA in healthy donors. Libraries were prepared by immunoSEQ multiplex PCR; TCRdb keeps only in-frame clonotypes and omits some of them. This table has a few hundred thousand clones, more than 85% appearing once. Material: PBMCs. The receptors shown here come from a young woman in good health and CMV-seronegative. Both conserved end residues are part of each CDR3. The order of the fields is D gene, J gene, CDR3 length, V gene, clone size, CDR3 protein, CDR3 DNA. The D gene is left open where the match is weak. Part of the rows lack a size; the others show once, few, many or a class for expanded clones.

d_gene: TRBD1; j_gene: TRBJ1-4; len: 15; v_gene: TRBV18; abundance: few; CDR3aa: CASSLSTGSQDKLFF; CDR3nt: TGTGCCAGCTCCCTATCGACAGGGTCTCAGGATAAACTGTTTTTT
d_gene: TRBD2; j_gene: TRBJ2-1; len: 15; v_gene: TRBV14; abundance: .; CDR3aa: CASSQTSGRRDEQFF; CDR3nt: TGTGCCAGCAGCCAAACTAGCGGGAGGAGGGATGAGCAGTTCTTC
d_gene: .; j_gene: TRBJ1-2; len: 14; v_gene: TRBV19; abundance: .; CDR3aa: CASSMGSGGYGYTF; CDR3nt: TGTGCCAGTAGTATGGGGTCCGGGGGCTATGGCTACACCTTC
d_gene: .; j_gene: TRBJ2-5; len: 14; v_gene: TRBV10-3; abundance: .; CDR3aa: CAIARVGYQETQYF; CDR3nt: TGTGCCATCGCGAGGGTAGGGTACCAAGAGACCCAGTACTTC
d_gene: .; j_gene: TRBJ2-2; len: 17; v_gene: TRBV6-1; abundance: once; CDR3aa: CASSARSGWGNTGELFF; CDR3nt: TGTGCCAGCAGTGCCCGATCAGGGTGGGGAAACACCGGGGAGCTGTTTTTT
d_gene: TRBD1; j_gene: TRBJ2-1; len: 13; v_gene: TRBV28; abundance: .; CDR3aa: CASRGQGPGEQFF; CDR3nt: TGTGCCAGCAGAGGACAGGGGCCCGGCGAGCAGTTCTTC
d_gene: .; j_gene: TRBJ2-7; len: 14; v_gene: TRBV27; abundance: .; CDR3aa: CASSLDSRRFGLYF; CDR3nt: TGTGCCAGCAGTTTAGATAGTAGGAGGTTCGGGCTTTACTTC
d_gene: TRBD1; j_gene: TRBJ1-2; len: 14; v_gene: TRBV27; abundance: few; CDR3aa: CASTNYRGGYGYTF; CDR3nt: TGTGCCAGCACCAATTACAGGGGAGGCTATGGCTACACCTTC
d_gene: .; j_gene: TRBJ2-1; len: 13; v_gene: TRBV7-9; abundance: .; CDR3aa: CASSLRGYNEQFF; CDR3nt: TGTGCCAGCAGCCTCAGGGGATACAATGAGCAGTTCTTC
d_gene: TRBD2; j_gene: TRBJ2-1; len: 17; v_gene: TRBV4-1; abundance: .; CDR3aa: CASSQDQREESYNEQFF; CDR3nt: TGCGCCAGCAGCCAAGATCAGCGGGAGGAGTCCTACAATGAGCAGTTCTTC
d_gene: TRBD1; j_gene: TRBJ1-4; len: 15; v_gene: TRBV6-5; abundance: once; CDR3aa: CASSYAGGTNEKLFF; CDR3nt: TGTGCCAGCAGTTACGCAGGGGGAACTAATGAAAAACTGTTTTTT
d_gene: .; j_gene: TRBJ1-3; len: 12; v_gene: TRBV6-5; abundance: .; CDR3aa: CASRTAGNTIYF; CDR3nt: TGTGCCAGCAGGACAGCTGGAAACACCATATATTTT
d_gene: .; j_gene: TRBJ2-5; len: 12; v_gene: TRBV10-1; abundance: .; CDR3aa: CASSDQGKAQYF; CDR3nt: TGCGCCAGCAGTGATCAGGGGAAGGCCCAGTACTTC
d_gene: TRBD2; j_gene: TRBJ2-4; len: 18; v_gene: TRBV5-1; abundance: once; CDR3aa: CASSPGGASGSSKNIQYF; CDR3nt: TGCGCCAGCAGCCCCGGAGGGGCTAGCGGGAGTTCAAAAAACATTCAGTACTTC
d_gene: .; j_gene: TRBJ1-1; len: 13; v_gene: TRBV11-3; abundance: .; CDR3aa: CASSGPFMFEAFF; CDR3nt: TGTGCCAGCAGCGGCCCCTTCATGTTTGAAGCTTTCTTT
d_gene: TRBD2; j_gene: TRBJ2-5; len: 17; v_gene: TRBV27; abundance: .; CDR3aa: CASSLSIPLAAVETQYF; CDR3nt: TGTGCCAGCAGTTTATCGATCCCCCTAGCGGCCGTAGAGACTCAGTACTTC
d_gene: TRBD1; j_gene: TRBJ1-2; len: 14; v_gene: TRBV4-3; abundance: .; CDR3aa: CASSQETGGYGYTF; CDR3nt: TGCGCCAGCAGCCAGGAGACAGGGGGCTATGGCTACACCTTC
d_gene: .; j_gene: TRBJ1-1; len: 11; v_gene: TRBV25-1; abundance: .; CDR3aa: CASSWGLEAFF; CDR3nt: TGTGCCAGCAGTTGGGGGCTTGAAGCTTTCTTT
d_gene: TRBD1; j_gene: TRBJ1-6; len: 14; v_gene: TRBV18; abundance: .; CDR3aa: CASSPGQGDSPLHF; CDR3nt: TGTGCCAGCTCACCGGGACAGGGCGATTCACCCCTCCACTTT
d_gene: .; j_gene: TRBJ1-1; len: 14; v_gene: TRBV7-2; abundance: .; CDR3aa: CASSLLGMNTEAFF; CDR3nt: TGTGCCAGCAGCTTACTCGGTATGAACACTGAAGCTTTCTTT
d_gene: .; j_gene: TRBJ1-4; len: 16; v_gene: TRBV7-9; abundance: .; CDR3aa: CASSHGSLGGREKLFF; CDR3nt: TGTGCCAGCAGCCACGGATCCCTGGGGGGGAGAGAAAAACTGTTTTTT
d_gene: .; j_gene: TRBJ1-3; len: 14; v_gene: TRBV30; abundance: once; CDR3aa: CAWTPGISGNTIYF; CDR3nt: TGTGCCTGGACCCCCGGTATTTCTGGAAACACCATATATTTT
d_gene: TRBD1; j_gene: TRBJ1-2; len: 14; v_gene: TRBV15; abundance: .; CDR3aa: CATRSGGAGYGYTF; CDR3nt: TGTGCCACCAGATCAGGGGGCGCAGGCTATGGCTACACCTTC
d_gene: TRBD2; j_gene: TRBJ2-1; len: 15; v_gene: TRBV2; abundance: .; CDR3aa: CASSDLSSGSGEQFF; CDR3nt: TGTGCCAGCAGTGATTTGTCTAGCGGGAGCGGTGAGCAGTTCTTC
d_gene: .; j_gene: TRBJ1-1; len: 16; v_gene: TRBV7-9; abundance: .; CDR3aa: CASSLGFPAVNTEAFF; CDR3nt: TGTGCCAGCAGCTTAGGATTCCCGGCGGTGAACACTGAAGCTTTCTTT
d_gene: TRBD2; j_gene: TRBJ2-1; len: 13; v_gene: TRBV27; abundance: .; CDR3aa: CASSYGGGYEQFF; CDR3nt: TGTGCCAGCAGTTATGGCGGGGGGTATGAGCAGTTCTTC
d_gene: TRBD1; j_gene: TRBJ1-4; len: 15; v_gene: TRBV4-2; abundance: .; CDR3aa: CASSQGDRGIEKLFF; CDR3nt: TGTGCCAGCAGCCAAGGGGACAGGGGCATTGAAAAACTGTTTTTT
d_gene: .; j_gene: TRBJ1-1; len: 14; v_gene: TRBV18; abundance: .; CDR3aa: CASSTLQRNTEAFF; CDR3nt: TGTGCCAGCAGCACCCTCCAAAGGAACACTGAAGCTTTCTTT
d_gene: .; j_gene: TRBJ1-1; len: 17; v_gene: TRBV4-1; abundance: .; CDR3aa: CASSQGRTVYMNTEAFF; CDR3nt: TGCGCCAGCAGCCAAGGACGGACAGTATACATGAACACTGAAGCTTTCTTT
d_gene: TRBD2; j_gene: TRBJ2-3; len: 13; v_gene: TRBV29-1; abundance: .; CDR3aa: CSAGAGDEDTQYF; CDR3nt: TGCAGCGCCGGAGCGGGGGACGAAGATACGCAGTATTTT
d_gene: .; j_gene: TRBJ1-1; len: 14; v_gene: TRBV4-3; abundance: .; CDR3aa: CASSQLGFNTEAFF; CDR3nt: TGCGCCAGCAGCCAACTCGGTTTCAACACTGAAGCTTTCTTT
d_gene: TRBD1; j_gene: TRBJ1-6; len: 15; v_gene: TRBV4-2; abundance: .; CDR3aa: CASSQTGQDNSPLHF; CDR3nt: TGTGCCAGCAGCCAGACGGGACAGGATAATTCACCCCTCCACTTT
d_gene: .; j_gene: TRBJ2-1; len: 14; v_gene: TRBV7-2; abundance: .; CDR3aa: CASSTGILGGVQFF; CDR3nt: TGTGCCAGCAGCACCGGGATACTTGGTGGAGTGCAGTTCTTC
d_gene: .; j_gene: TRBJ2-3; len: 15; v_gene: TRBV15; abundance: .; CDR3aa: CATSRDGVPTDTQYF; CDR3nt: TGTGCCACCAGCAGAGACGGGGTGCCCACAGATACGCAGTATTTT
d_gene: .; j_gene: TRBJ1-6; len: 16; v_gene: TRBV5-1; abundance: few; CDR3aa: CASSPLATTSFSPLHF; CDR3nt: TGCGCCAGCAGCCCCCTCGCGACGACATCCTTTTCACCCCTCCACTTT
d_gene: TRBD2; j_gene: TRBJ2-4; len: 19; v_gene: TRBV7-3; abundance: .; CDR3aa: CASSLLLAGVVLAKNIQYF; CDR3nt: TGTGCCAGCAGCTTATTGCTAGCGGGAGTTGTACTGGCCAAAAACATTCAGTACTTC
d_gene: .; j_gene: TRBJ1-1; len: 18; v_gene: TRBV7-2; abundance: .; CDR3aa: CASSLRAPGARVNTEAFF; CDR3nt: TGTGCCAGCAGCTTAAGGGCCCCAGGGGCGCGCGTGAACACTGAAGCTTTCTTT
d_gene: .; j_gene: TRBJ1-2; len: 14; v_gene: TRBV4-2; abundance: once; CDR3aa: CASSPVEGDYGYTF; CDR3nt: TGTGCCAGCAGCCCGGTCGAAGGGGACTATGGCTACACCTTC
d_gene: .; j_gene: TRBJ2-2; len: 15; v_gene: TRBV11-2; abundance: .; CDR3aa: CASSLRGAGTGELFF; CDR3nt: TGTGCCAGCAGCTTAAGAGGCGCGGGCACCGGGGAGCTGTTTTTT
d_gene: TRBD1; j_gene: TRBJ1-1; len: 14; v_gene: TRBV11-2; abundance: .; CDR3aa: CASSLVVTGVEAFF; CDR3nt: TGTGCCAGCAGCTTAGTCGTGACAGGGGTTGAAGCTTTCTTT
d_gene: .; j_gene: TRBJ2-3; len: 15; v_gene: TRBV13; abundance: .; CDR3aa: CASSFFSLALDTQYF; CDR3nt: TGTGCCAGCAGCTTTTTCTCCCTAGCGTTAGATACGCAGTATTTT